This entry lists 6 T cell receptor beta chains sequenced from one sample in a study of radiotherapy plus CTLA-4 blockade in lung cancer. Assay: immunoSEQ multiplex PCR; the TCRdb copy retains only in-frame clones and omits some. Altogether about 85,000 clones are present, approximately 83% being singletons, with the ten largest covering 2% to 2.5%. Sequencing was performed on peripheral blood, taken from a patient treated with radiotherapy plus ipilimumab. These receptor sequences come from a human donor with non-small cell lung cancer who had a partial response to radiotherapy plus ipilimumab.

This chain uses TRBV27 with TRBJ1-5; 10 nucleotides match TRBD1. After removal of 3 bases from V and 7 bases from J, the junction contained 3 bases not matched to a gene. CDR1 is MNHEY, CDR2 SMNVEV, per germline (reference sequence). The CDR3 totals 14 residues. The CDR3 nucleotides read TGTGCCAGCAGTTTCGGGACAGGGGTCCAGCCCCAGCATTTT. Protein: CASSFGTGVQPQHF.

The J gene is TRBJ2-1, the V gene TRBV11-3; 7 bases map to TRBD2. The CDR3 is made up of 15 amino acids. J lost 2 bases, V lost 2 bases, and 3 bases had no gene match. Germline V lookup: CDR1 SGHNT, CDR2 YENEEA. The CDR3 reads CASSLSLAAYNEQFF. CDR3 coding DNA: TGTGCCAGCAGCTTAAGTCTAGCGGCCTACAATGAGCAGTTCTTC. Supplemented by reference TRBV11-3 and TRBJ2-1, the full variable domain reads EAGVVQSPRYKIIEKKQPVAFWCNPISGHNTLYWYLQNLGQGPELLIRYENEEAVDDSQLPKDRFSAERLKGVDSTLKIQPAELGDSAVYLCASSLSLAAYNEQFFGPGTRLTVL.

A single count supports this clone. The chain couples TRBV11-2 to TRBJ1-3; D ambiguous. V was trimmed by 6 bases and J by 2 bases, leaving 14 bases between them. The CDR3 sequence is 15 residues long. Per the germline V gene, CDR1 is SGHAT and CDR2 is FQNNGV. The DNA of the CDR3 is TGTGCCAGCAGTTTCCCGGGTTCTGCTGGAAACACCATATATTTT. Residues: CASSFPGSAGNTIYF.

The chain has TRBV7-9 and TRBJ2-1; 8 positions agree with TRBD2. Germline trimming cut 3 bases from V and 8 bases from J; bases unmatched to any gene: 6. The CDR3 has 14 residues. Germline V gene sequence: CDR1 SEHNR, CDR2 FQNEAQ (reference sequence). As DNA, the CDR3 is TGTGCCAGCAGCTTCGGGGCGGGAGGAGATGAGCAGTTCTTC. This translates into CASSFGAGGDEQFF.

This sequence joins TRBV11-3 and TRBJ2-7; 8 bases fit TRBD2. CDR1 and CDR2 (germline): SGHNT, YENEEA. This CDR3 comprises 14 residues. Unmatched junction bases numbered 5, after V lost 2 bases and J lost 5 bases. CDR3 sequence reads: CASSLSGSLNEQYF. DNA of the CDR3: TGTGCCAGCAGCTTAAGCGGGAGCTTAAACGAGCAGTACTTC.

The CDR3 DNA sequence: TGTGCCAGCAGTGATAGAGTTCCCACAGATACGCAGTATTTT. It codes for CASSDRVPTDTQYF. The rearrangement links TRBV2 to TRBJ2-3; D gene uncertain. V was trimmed by 3 bases and J by 2 bases, leaving 9 bases between them. The CDR3 runs 14 residues. Germline V gives CDR1 SNHLY, CDR2 FYNNEI.